A selection of T cell receptor beta chains follows, all from one sample in a study of T cells expressing NK-cell markers. Each CDR3 protein gets one entry in TCRdb, which reprocessed the 5' RACE reads and gives no DNA. The clone table shows roughly 180,000 distinct CDR3 sequences, with the ten largest holding approximately 17%. Sequencing was done on a sample of blood T cells: a sorted CD56 or NKG2C T cell subset, CD4+ or CD8+ T cells, or bulk PBMC T cells (not recorded which). The origin of the receptors is a woman between 18 and 70 years old in good health. CDR3s include the opening cysteine and the closing phenylalanine or tryptophan.

v_call	cdr3_length	j_call	cdr3_aa
TRBV5-1	14	TRBJ2-4	CASSPGTGDVIQYF
TRBV5-1	18	TRBJ2-1	CASTTGRGDWSSYNEQFF
TRBV9	15	TRBJ2-1	CASSVGGSSFNEQFF
TRBV11-2	16	TRBJ2-5	CASSLLGGGNQETQYF
TRBV5-1	18	TRBJ2-3	CASSLENWKSGPLDTQYF
TRBV12-3/TRBV12-4	14	TRBJ2-5	CASSLGGERQTQYF
TRBV5-1	15	TRBJ1-3	CASSPGTSSGNTIYF
TRBV20-1	15	TRBJ1-6	CSARAPTGGRSPLHF
TRBV4-1	14	TRBJ1-1	CASSQRLLDTEAFF
TRBV18	15	TRBJ1-2	CASSRGQGPGYGYTF
TRBV6-5	13	TRBJ2-1	CASSYSTGNEQFF
TRBV6-5	13	TRBJ1-1	CASSSSLGWEAFF
TRBV5-1	14	TRBJ2-1	CASSSQGAYNEQFF
TRBV7-9	15	TRBJ1-6	CASRNHGEINSPLHF
TRBV27	14	TRBJ1-1	CASRVQGLNTEAFF
TRBV9	15	TRBJ1-1	CASSVGSLELGEAFF
TRBV27	18	TRBJ2-2	CASSLQGRGTGVTGELFF
TRBV24-1	16	TRBJ2-2	CATSDWTGGNTGELFF
TRBV29-1	14	TRBJ1-4	CSAAGSSPNEKLFF
TRBV20-1	19	TRBJ2-1	CSAREPGLAGPSSYNEQFF
TRBV5-5	12	TRBJ2-1	CASSLVPDEQFF
TRBV3-1	16	TRBJ2-1	CASSQAGTSWFNEQFF
TRBV4-2	14	TRBJ2-7	CASSQEATGYEQYF
TRBV6-5	15	TRBJ2-1	CASSYSRESYNEQFF
TRBV4-2	17	TRBJ2-2	CASSQGVAGGNTGELFF
TRBV5-1	16	TRBJ2-7	CASSAGTDFSGYEQYF
TRBV28	16	TRBJ2-5	CATGGPGTSGRETQYF
TRBV5-1	14	TRBJ2-7	CASSLQTKVYEQYF
TRBV20-1	18	TRBJ2-7	CSARILAGEGPLWYEQYF
TRBV20-1	16	TRBJ1-2	CSARRNGRGRTGGYTF
TRBV20-1	15	TRBJ2-5	CSADTLTSGRETQYF
TRBV5-1	15	TRBJ2-7	CASSRTAGTTYEQYF
TRBV20-1	15	TRBJ2-5	CSARDSSGRGETQYF
TRBV12-3/TRBV12-4	15	TRBJ1-5	CASHGPGGGNQPQHF
TRBV12-3/TRBV12-4	14	TRBJ1-4	CASSLAGGNEKLFF
TRBV29-1	14	TRBJ2-5	CSVEGQAGIKTQYF
TRBV18	15	TRBJ2-1	CASSPPTNQNNEQFF
TRBV18	15	TRBJ2-7	CASSIAGVTTYEQYF
TRBV7-3	18	TRBJ2-3	CASSLTGTAETRTDTQYF
TRBV12-3/TRBV12-4	12	TRBJ2-2	CASSWGTGELFF
TRBV7-9	15	TRBJ2-7	CASSLGLAGGDEQYF
TRBV7-2	13	TRBJ1-5	CASSDRGNQPQHF
TRBV15	18	TRBJ2-1	CATSRDLGTSRINNEQFF
TRBV20-1	14	TRBJ2-5	CSAKLKGVQETQYF
TRBV30	15	TRBJ2-3	CAWSVLAGLPSTQYF
TRBV29-1	13	TRBJ1-5	CSVGVIGNQPQHF